The 14 T cell receptor beta chains below all came from one sample that was sequenced in a study of blood T cells in healthy people across ages. A J-beta primer mix and a sample-barcoded 5' primer were used in a second PCR of about 7 to 12 cycles. MiXCR was run by TCRdb on the 5' RACE reads, yielding one entry per CDR3 protein. The data contain around 750,000 distinct CDR3 sequences, approximately 55% of them singletons. The material sequenced was blood. These receptor sequences come from a man older than 75 in good health.

Notes on this clonotype: Germline is not matched at one junction end, which may reflect a read error. The V and J genes are TRBV4-1 and TRBJ2-7; D might be TRBD2 (5 bases). Germline CDR1 is MGHRA and CDR2 is YSYEKL. The CDR3 consists of 16 residues. The CDR3 region has the DNA TGCGTCAGCAGCCAAGAGGCGGCTAGCAGCAACCACGAGCAGTACTTC. This codes for CVSSQEAASSNHEQYF.

This clonotype was detected a few times. V is TRBV20-1 and J is TRBJ2-7; 13 bases agree with TRBD2. Losses at the gene ends were 5 bases for V and 3 bases for J; bases not matched to a gene: 7. CDR1 and CDR2 (germline): DFQATT, SNEGSKA (reference sequence). CDR3 length equals 15 residues. CDR3 in amino acids: CSAETGTSGIYEQYF. CDR3 nucleotides: TGCAGTGCTGAAACCGGGACTAGCGGGATCTACGAGCAGTACTTC.

The chain joins TRBV6-2 or TRBV6-3 to TRBJ2-2, with 7 positions matching TRBD1. The germline CDR1 and CDR2 sequences are MNHEY and SVGEGT. This CDR3 region has 17 residues. V lost 2 bases to trimming and J lost 1 base; unmatched junction nucleotides: 7. DNA of the CDR3: TGTGCCAGCAGTTACCACCCCGGGACAGTGAACACCGGGGAGCTGTTTTTT. Translating gives CASSYHPGTVNTGELFF.

The chain couples TRBV7-2 to TRBJ2-1, with TRBD2 matching over 8 bases. This CDR3 has 11 amino acids. Germline assignment: CDR1 SGHTA and CDR2 FQGNSA. V gave up 5 bases and J gave up 15 bases; unmatched junction bases: 6. CDR3 nucleotide sequence: TGTGCCAGCAGCAGTGGGACTAGATCGTTCTTC. Protein product: CASSSGTRSFF.

The chain has TRBV20-1 and TRBJ1-2; D may be TRBD1 (5 bases). Per germline, CDR1 DFQATT and CDR2 SNEGSKA (reference sequence). V was cut by 5 bases and J by 0 bases, with 7 bases left in between. This CDR3 contains 12 residues. The CDR3 DNA sequence: TGCAGTGCTGACAGACCTAACTATGGCTACACCTTC. It yields the protein CSADRPNYGYTF.

This clonotype appeared a few times. The J gene is TRBJ1-4, the V gene TRBV13, with 7 nucleotides matching TRBD1. The ends lost 1 base at V and 7 bases at J; junction bases unmatched: 9. This CDR3 spans 16 amino acids. The V gene's germline CDR1 is PRHDT and CDR2 FYEKMQ (reference sequence). DNA of the CDR3: TGTGCCAGCAGCTTAGCATGGACAGGTGGGGCTGAAAAACTGTTTTTT. Amino acid sequence: CASSLAWTGGAEKLFF.

A few counts support this clonotype. The chain joins TRBV7-2 to TRBJ2-7, with 9 bases fitting TRBD1. CDR1 is SGHTA, CDR2 FQGNSA, per germline. Unmatched junction bases numbered 12, after V lost 4 bases and J lost 5 bases. The CDR3 has 16 amino acids. The CDR3, as DNA: TGTGCCAGCAGCTATACCCCGGGACAGGGTTTTCACGAGCAGTACTTC. It encodes CASSYTPGQGFHEQYF.

The chain carries TRBV18 and TRBJ1-5; D is unresolved. V dropped 4 bases and J dropped 4 bases, with 11 bases sitting between them. CDR3 length: 14 amino acids. CDR1 KGHSH and CDR2 LQKENI come from the germline V gene. Here the CDR3 reads CASSRHHENQPQHF. The CDR3 bases are TGTGCCAGCTCACGCCACCATGAAAATCAGCCCCAGCATTTT.

This clonotype was observed a few times. J is TRBJ2-1 and V is TRBV20-1; 9 nucleotides agree with TRBD2. TRBJ2-7 explains the end of the DNA better; the J call may be wrong. CDR3 length: 15 residues. Per germline, CDR1 DFQATT and CDR2 SNEGSKA (reference sequence). CDR3 sequence (DNA): TGCAGTGCTAGAGATCCCGGGACTAGCCCCAATGAGCAGTACTTC. Protein sequence: CSARDPGTSPNEQYF.

The gene calls are TRBV20-1 and TRBJ2-7, with 11 bases that match TRBD2. CDR3 length equals 18 residues. The germline V gene has CDR1 DFQATT and CDR2 SNEGSKA (reference sequence). The V gene end was trimmed by 6 bases and the J gene end by 1 base; junction bases not matched to a gene: 17. The CDR3 DNA is TGCAGTGCGGGGGGGGTACTAGCGGGAGCTTCTAGGTCCTACGAGCAGTACTTC. Translated, it gives CSAGGVLAGASRSYEQYF.

The chain links TRBV7-9 to TRBJ2-7; 10 positions agree with TRBD2. Trimming took 6 bases from V and 0 from J; bases not matched to a gene: 8. The CDR3 has 16 amino acids. Germline CDR1 is SEHNR and CDR2 is FQNEAQ (reference sequence). The CDR3 DNA sequence: TGTGCCAGCAGTTTTAGGGCTAGCGGGAGCTCCTACGAGCAGTACTTC. As protein: CASSFRASGSSYEQYF.

The chain combines TRBV5-1 with TRBJ2-1; D might be TRBD2 (6 bases). Germline values: CDR1 SGHRS, CDR2 YFSETQ. V gave up 4 bases and J gave up 4 bases, with 15 bases separating them. This CDR3 contains 15 residues. Here the CDR3 DNA reads TGCGCCAGCAGCCCATCCGGGACTCGTTACAATGAGCAGTTCTTC. Translation gives CASSPSGTRYNEQFF.

This chain connects TRBV24-1 to TRBJ2-5; either TRBD1 or TRBD2 may supply D (5 bases each). Judging by the DNA end, TRBJ2-7 fits better; the J call may be wrong. The germline V gene has CDR1 KGHDR and CDR2 SFDVKD. This CDR3 is built from 16 residues. For the CDR3, the DNA is TGTGCCACCAGTGATTCCTCAGGGAGTACAACCTACGAGCAGTACTTC. This gives the protein CATSDSSGSTTYEQYF.

The chain uses TRBV7-3 and TRBJ2-5, with D possibly TRBD2 on 5 matching bases. This CDR3 region has 13 residues. V dropped 3 bases and J dropped 7 bases, with 12 bases sitting between them. Looked up from germline, CDR1 is SGHTA and CDR2 is FQGTGA. The CDR3 region has the DNA TGTGCCAGCAGCTTGGGGATGGCGGGGACCCAGTACTTC. This translates into CASSLGMAGTQYF.